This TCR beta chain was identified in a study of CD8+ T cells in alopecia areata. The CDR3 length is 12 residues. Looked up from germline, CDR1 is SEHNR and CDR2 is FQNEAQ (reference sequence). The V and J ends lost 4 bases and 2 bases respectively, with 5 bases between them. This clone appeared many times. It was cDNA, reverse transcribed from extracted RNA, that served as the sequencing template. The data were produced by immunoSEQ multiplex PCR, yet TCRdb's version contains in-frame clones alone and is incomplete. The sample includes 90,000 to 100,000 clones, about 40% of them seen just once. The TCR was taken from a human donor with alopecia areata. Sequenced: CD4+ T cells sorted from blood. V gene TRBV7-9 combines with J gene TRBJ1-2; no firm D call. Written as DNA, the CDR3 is TGTGCCAGCAGCTGGGTAAACTATGGCTACACCTTC. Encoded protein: CASSWVNYGYTF.